This is a list of T cell receptor beta chains from one sample in a study of beta chain features in type 1 diabetes. The protocol was immunoSEQ multiplex PCR, while the TCRdb copy is restricted to in-frame clones and leaves out a portion. This sample has 200,000 to 250,000 clones, with 9% to 10% found just once. The source material was naive CD4+ T cells from blood. The receptors were gathered from a woman aged 18-29 years in good health. Both conserved end residues are part of each CDR3. The D gene is left open where the match is weak. Size is omitted from some rows. Given values are once, few, many or a class for expanded clones.

D: TRBD2; size: -; V: TRBV18; length: 13; J: TRBJ2-1; CDR3: CASSLLAGNEQFF; DNA: TGTGCCAGCTCACTTCTAGCGGGCAATGAGCAGTTCTTC
D: -; size: few; V: TRBV30; length: 14; J: TRBJ1-2; CDR3: CAWSATGDNYGYTF; DNA: TGTGCCTGGAGCGCTACCGGAGATAACTATGGCTACACCTTC
D: -; size: -; V: TRBV2; length: 12; J: TRBJ1-2; CDR3: CASSGESYGYTF; DNA: TGTGCCAGCAGTGGGGAGAGCTATGGCTACACCTTC
D: TRBD1; size: few; V: TRBV19; length: 15; J: TRBJ1-5; CDR3: CASSMTGQGVQPQHF; DNA: TGTGCCAGTAGTATGACTGGGCAGGGGGTTCAGCCCCAGCATTTT
D: TRBD1; size: few; V: TRBV7-6; length: 14; J: TRBJ2-3; CDR3: CASSSTGRLDTQYF; DNA: TGTGCCAGCAGCTCGACAGGGAGACTAGATACGCAGTATTTT
D: -; size: -; V: TRBV7-6; length: 16; J: TRBJ2-1; CDR3: CASSLKGGVNYNEQFF; DNA: TGTGCCAGCAGCTTAAAGGGCGGGGTTAACTACAATGAGCAGTTCTTC
D: -; size: -; V: TRBV5-4; length: 15; J: TRBJ1-5; CDR3: CASTPSTGEDQPQHF; DNA: TGTGCCAGCACCCCCTCGACAGGAGAGGATCAGCCCCAGCATTTT
D: -; size: few; V: TRBV5-1; length: 14; J: TRBJ2-7; CDR3: CASSIGGAIYEQYF; DNA: TGCGCCAGCAGCATCGGAGGGGCCATATACGAGCAGTACTTC
D: -; size: -; V: TRBV6-5; length: 13; J: TRBJ2-2; CDR3: CASTEQGTGELFF; DNA: TGTGCCAGCACTGAACAGGGAACCGGGGAGCTGTTTTTT
D: -; size: -; V: TRBV30; length: 16; J: TRBJ2-3; CDR3: CAWSVRGWVGSDTQYF; DNA: TGTGCCTGGAGTGTACGAGGATGGGTAGGTTCAGATACGCAGTATTTT
D: -; size: few; V: TRBV30; length: 15; J: TRBJ1-5; CDR3: CAWRDKGLRSQPQHF; DNA: TGTGCCTGGAGGGATAAGGGGCTCAGGAGTCAGCCCCAGCATTTT
D: TRBD1; size: -; V: TRBV7-3; length: 15; J: TRBJ2-2; CDR3: CASTLGQGNTGELFF; DNA: TGTGCCAGCACCCTCGGACAGGGGAACACCGGGGAGCTGTTTTTT
D: -; size: few; V: TRBV7-2; length: 15; J: TRBJ2-7; CDR3: CASSKRALGTYEQYF; DNA: TGTGCCAGCAGCAAGAGGGCCCTGGGCACCTACGAGCAGTACTTC
D: TRBD1; size: -; V: TRBV5-1; length: 14; J: TRBJ2-5; CDR3: CASSLRTGEETQYF; DNA: TGCGCCAGCAGCCTTCGAACAGGGGAAGAGACCCAGTACTTC